This note documents a single T cell receptor beta chain sequence. Per the original data handling: How many nucleated cells were present was estimated from reference gene primer amplification. Sequenced by immunoSEQ multiplex PCR; TCRdb stores in-frame clones only, minus some. V, J and clone size derive from that table, while D and trimming were established from the DNA sequence. Among about 61,000 clones, more than 70% were seen once, and the ten largest hold about a fifth. The data were obtained in a study of blood T cell repertoires in COVID-19. V lost 4 bases, J lost 7 bases, and 8 bases lay in between. Germline V gene sequence: CDR1 LGHDT, CDR2 YNNKEL (reference sequence). This CDR3 is built from 12 residues.

The sample taken for sequencing was peripheral blood. This sequence originates from a woman aged 45-65 years with active or convalescent COVID-19. The chain uses TRBV3-1 (or the pseudogene TRBV3-2) and TRBJ1-5; D is unresolved. The CDR3 DNA reads TGTGCCAGCAGCCGGGGAGGGCAGCCCCAGCATTTT. Its protein product is CASSRGGQPQHF.